This is a list of T cell receptor beta chains from one sample in a study of CD8 T cells in Susac syndrome. TCRdb reprocessed the immunoSEQ multiplex PCR reads via MiXCR and lists one record per CDR3 protein. The data contain under 200,000 distinct CDR3 sequences, around 94% of them singletons. Material: CD4+ T cells from PBMCs. Source of these receptors: a human donor in good health. CDR3s include the opening cysteine and the closing phenylalanine or tryptophan. The order of the fields is clone size, J gene, V gene, D gene, CDR3 DNA, CDR3 protein. The D gene is left open where the match is weak. Size is stated for part of the rows, as once, few or many counts, or as a class when the clone is expanded.

-,TRBJ1-2,TRBV28,-,TGTGCCAGCAACGGACAACTGACGCCCCATTATGGCTACACCTTC,CASNGQLTPHYGYTF
-,TRBJ2-5,TRBV29-1,-,TGCAGCGTTGAATCAAGGGAGTGGCAAGAGACCCAGTACTTC,CSVESREWQETQYF
-,TRBJ2-7,TRBV20-1,TRBD1,TGCAGTGGGGGACAGGGGGATACCTACGAGCAGTACTTC,CSGGQGDTYEQYF
once,TRBJ1-3,TRBV9,-,TGTGCCAGCAGCGTAGCTCGCTCTGGAAACACCATATATTTT,CASSVARSGNTIYF
-,TRBJ2-1,TRBV12-3/TRBV12-4,TRBD2,TGTGCCAGCAGTTTAGTATTGACTAGCGCCTACAATGAGCAGTTCTTC,CASSLVLTSAYNEQFF
-,TRBJ1-1,TRBV19,-,TGTGCCAGTTTCAGGGGACTGAACACTGAAGCTTTCTTT,CASFRGLNTEAFF
-,TRBJ1-4,TRBV12-3/TRBV12-4,-,TGTGCCAGCAGGCCCGGCGTGACAGAGAGTGAAAAACTGTTTTTT,CASRPGVTESEKLFF
-,TRBJ2-3,TRBV7-2,TRBD1,TGTGCCAGCAGCTTAGGGACAGGGCCAGATACGCAGTATTTT,CASSLGTGPDTQYF
-,TRBJ2-1,TRBV3-1,-,TGTGCCAGCAGCCAATTGGCCTCTGATGAGCAGTTCTTC,CASSQLASDEQFF
-,TRBJ2-7,TRBV5-1,-,TGCGCCAGCAGCCCGGGACATAAATACGAGCAGTACTTC,CASSPGHKYEQYF
-,TRBJ2-7,TRBV15,TRBD2,TGTGCCACCAGCAGAGATCGGGGGGGGCAGTACTTC,CATSRDRGGQYF
-,TRBJ1-2,TRBV5-1,-,TGCGCCAGCAGCCTAGGAAATTCTAACTATGGCTACACCTTC,CASSLGNSNYGYTF
-,TRBJ2-5,TRBV20-1,-,TGCAGTGCTACTAGCAGGGCAAGCCAAGAGACCCAGTACTTC,CSATSRASQETQYF
-,TRBJ2-5,TRBV20-1,TRBD1,TGCAGTGCTACAACAGGGGGCCAAGAGACCCAGTACTTC,CSATTGGQETQYF
-,TRBJ2-7,TRBV30,-,TGTGCCTGGGGCCACTCCTACGAGCAGTACTTC,CAWGHSYEQYF
once,TRBJ1-4,TRBV30,-,TGTGCCTGGAGTAGCAGCCTAAATGAAAAACTGTTTTTT,CAWSSSLNEKLFF
once,TRBJ2-7,TRBV30,-,TGTGCCTGGAGTGTCCCGAGCTCCTACGAGCAGTACTTC,CAWSVPSSYEQYF
-,TRBJ1-2,TRBV3-1,-,TGTGCCAGCAGCCAGGGACACGCGTCTAACTATGGCTACACCTTC,CASSQGHASNYGYTF
-,TRBJ1-6,TRBV4-2,-,TGTGCCAGCAGCCAAGATACCAGCTCACCCCTCCACTTT,CASSQDTSSPLHF
-,TRBJ2-1,TRBV20-1,TRBD1,TGCAGTGCCCCTAGGGGGCCCCGCGACAATGAGCAGTTCTTC,CSAPRGPRDNEQFF
-,TRBJ2-3,TRBV14,TRBD2,TGTGCCAGCAGCCAAGACGCTCCGACTAGCGGGGCCACAGATACGCAGTATTTT,CASSQDAPTSGATDTQYF
-,TRBJ2-5,TRBV9,TRBD1,TGTGCCAGCAGCGTAATGGGACAGGGACTAGAGACCCAGTACTTC,CASSVMGQGLETQYF
-,TRBJ1-1,TRBV7-6,TRBD1,TGTGCCAGCAGCGCCCGTGGACAGGCCTTGAACACTGAAGCTTTCTTT,CASSARGQALNTEAFF
-,TRBJ2-7,TRBV7-9,-,TGTGCCAGCAGAAAACGTATTGCGGCCTACTACGAGCAGTACTTC,CASRKRIAAYYEQYF